This T cell receptor (beta chain) was captured by sequencing in a study of T cell responses to AZD1222 COVID-19 vaccine. Across the study: Second-dose recipients at about 4 or about 12 weeks were treated as one pooled group. Study results and caveats: Repertoire sampling happened only post peak T cell response. Two AZD1222 administrations were followed by greater Spike-specific TCR breadth and depth.

This clone was seen once. As yet, its antigen is unknown. The table came from immunoSEQ multiplex PCR; TCRdb's copy has only in-frame clones and leaves some out. This sample carries under 150,000 clones, around 87% of them seen once, and the ten largest clones take over 3%. V gave up 5 bases and J gave up 5 bases, with 16 bases separating them. The V gene's germline CDR1 is SEHNR and CDR2 FQNEAQ (reference sequence). CDR3 size: 15 residues. The rearrangement uses TRBV7-9 and TRBJ1-5, with unresolved D. This TCR came from an adult in good health. The input for sequencing was peripheral blood, taken on day 0 of AZD1222 vaccination. The CDR3 protein is CASSPEGGLYQPQHF. DNA of the CDR3: TGTGCCAGCAGCCCGGAGGGAGGGCTCTATCAGCCCCAGCATTTT.